This TCR beta chain was identified in a study of blood T cell repertoires in COVID-19 (dated by TCRdb to between 2020 and 2021). The study in broad terms: Samples covering the acute and convalescent phases of COVID-19 were provided by collaborators in the United States, Italy and Spain. The repertoires were made available in a free public database intended to serve as a resource for research on the immune response to SARS-CoV-2. HLA class I and class II types, where available, came from metadata supplied by the sample provider rather than from assay-based typing. The material from the prospective study consisted of cDNA or gDNA derived from T cells, B-cell-depleted T cells, or PBMCs. Deeply sampled blood TCRbeta repertoires from subjects exposed to, actively infected with, or recovered from COVID-19 were included in the dataset. The sample metadata nearly always contained a de-identified subject ID, COVID-19 status, age in years and sex. The samples were drawn from two sources: the first 160 participants of the ongoing ImmuneRACE study, and 950 to 1,500 subjects contributed by 6 global collaborators. Summary of the overall study and its limitations: The quantity of clinical and demographic metadata differed by source and by participant and was supplied without curation.

Points on this clone: Its antigen has not been determined. No base quality values were provided; no much bigger clone lies one nucleotide off.

Collaborating institutions collected whole blood in K2EDTA tubes following their own protocols. Collaborator samples were shipped for TCRbeta analysis as frozen whole blood, isolated PBMCs, or DNA extracted from either sample type. Taken from the germline V gene, the CDR1 and CDR2 loops are SGHVS and FNYEAQ. Cut back by 0 bases and 4 bases, the V and J ends lie 12 bases apart. The CDR3 numbers 15 residues from cysteine through phenylalanine. Only the CDR3 region is kept as DNA, spanning 45 bases read in frame from base 1. TCRbeta CDR3 regions were amplified from genomic DNA by means of the immunoSEQ Assay, a bias-controlled multiplex PCR. Processing in the source paper ran as follows. Within the assay, amplification of reference gene primers was used to estimate how many nucleated cells each sample contained. To quantify the absolute abundance of each unique TCRbeta CDR3 rearrangement, sequence reads were collapsed and filtered. Productive Simpson clonality was computed per sample as the square root of Simpson's diversity index over productive rearrangements. TCRdb retrieved this table from immuneACCESS and kept in-frame rearrangements only. Not all clones are present; in checked studies, unresolved V genes account for under half, and no reason is known for the remainder. The D gene and trimming were derived from the DNA, and the V and J assignments and clone size from that table. The sample contains about 100,000 clones, 90% to 95% of them found a single time. The leading ten clones occupy 2.1% of the sample.

The sequenced sample was peripheral blood. The rearrangement joined TRBV7-6 to TRBJ1-1, and TRBD1 may be the D gene, going by 5 matching bases. This sequence was found in a man between 50 and 59 years old with active COVID-19. CDR3 protein: CASSLAGTQGTEAFF. The DNA reads TGTGCCAGCAGCTTAGCTGGGACTCAGGGCACTGAAGCTTTCTTT.